Many counts were recorded for the clone carrying this T cell receptor beta chain. RNA transcripts yielded amplified TCR beta CDR3 regions. An initial round of RT-PCR targeting the TCR CDR3 relied on the HTBI primer set. TCRdb re-derived calls from the multiplex PCR reads in MiXCR, one entry per CDR3 protein. The data show under 350,000 distinct CDR3 sequences, approximately 22% seen once. The data are from a study of T cells in Graves' hyperthyroidism and ophthalmopathy. The overall study: Pretreatment peripheral blood was obtained at initial diagnosis.

Across 18 months, stable Graves' hyperthyroidism was marked by no progression to ophthalmopathy. Those with hyperthyroidism were 18 to 65 years old, newly diagnosed, and ill for under 2 months. More than 8 ml fresh peripheral blood yielded the PBMCs. V lost 4 bases and J lost 0; bases outside the gene matches: 6. This CDR3 is built from 15 residues. The germline CDR1 and CDR2 sequences are MGHDK and SYGVNS. The TCR comes from a woman aged 45-65 years with Graves' hyperthyroidism. The chain carries TRBV25-1 and TRBJ2-7, with 7 bases matching TRBD1. Sequencing used blood. The CDR3 is CASSGDRVLSYEQYF. The CDR3 region has the DNA TGTGCCAGCAGTGGAGACAGGGTACTCTCCTACGAGCAGTACTTC.